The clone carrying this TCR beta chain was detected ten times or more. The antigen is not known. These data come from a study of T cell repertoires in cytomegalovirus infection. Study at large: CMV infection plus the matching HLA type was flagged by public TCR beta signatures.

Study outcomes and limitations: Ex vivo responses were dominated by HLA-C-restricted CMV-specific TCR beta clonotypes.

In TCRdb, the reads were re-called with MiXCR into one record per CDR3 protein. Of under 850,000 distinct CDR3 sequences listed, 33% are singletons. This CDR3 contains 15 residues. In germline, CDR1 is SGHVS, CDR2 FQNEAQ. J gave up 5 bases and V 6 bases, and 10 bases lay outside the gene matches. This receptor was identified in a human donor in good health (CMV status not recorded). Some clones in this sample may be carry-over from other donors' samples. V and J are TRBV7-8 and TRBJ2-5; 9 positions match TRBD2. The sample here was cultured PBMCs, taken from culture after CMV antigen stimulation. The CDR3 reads CASSSGLARYETQYF. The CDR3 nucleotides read TGTGCCAGCAGTTCGGGACTAGCTCGTTACGAGACCCAGTACTTC.